This T cell receptor (beta chain) was sequenced in a study of chemoradiotherapy in HPV16-positive cancers. At the level of the study: Candidate HPV-specific clones and shared TCR motifs came from two HPV16-positive patients. The study, taken as a whole, reports: Candidate HPV-specific clones and E7-related TCR motifs grew in tumor during treatment. HPV-responsive T-cell expansion during chemoradiotherapy was linked to improved recurrence-free survival in HPV16-positive patients.

The germline V gene encodes CDR1 MGHRA and CDR2 YSYEKL. Trimming stripped 1 base from V and 1 base from J, with 13 bases between. CDR3 length equals 16 residues. Repertoires were sampled repeatedly during chemoradiotherapy. This clone was detected only a few times. The target antigen is unknown. This table comes from immunoSEQ multiplex PCR, and its TCRdb copy is limited to in-frame clones, with some not included. The sample holds fewer than 20,000 clones, just under 80% seen once. The sample here was taken from a patient who underwent chemoradiotherapy. The TCR sequence derives from a human donor with HPV-associated anogenital cancer. This chain links TRBV4-1 with TRBJ1-1, with D hard to call. CDR3 amino acids: CASSQGSSLQNTEAFF. The CDR3 region has the DNA TGCGCCAGCAGCCAAGGGTCAAGTTTGCAGAACACTGAAGCTTTCTTT.